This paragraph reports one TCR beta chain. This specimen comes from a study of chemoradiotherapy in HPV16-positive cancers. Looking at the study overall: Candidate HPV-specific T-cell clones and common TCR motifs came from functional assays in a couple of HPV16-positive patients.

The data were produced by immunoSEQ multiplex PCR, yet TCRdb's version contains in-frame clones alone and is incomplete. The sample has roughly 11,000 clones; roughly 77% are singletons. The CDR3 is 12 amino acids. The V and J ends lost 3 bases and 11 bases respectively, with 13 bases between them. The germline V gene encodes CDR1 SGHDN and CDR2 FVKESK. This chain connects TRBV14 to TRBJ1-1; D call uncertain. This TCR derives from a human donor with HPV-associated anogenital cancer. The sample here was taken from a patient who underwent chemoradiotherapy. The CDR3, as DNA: TGTGCCAGCAGCCACGGGTCCGGAGGGGCTTTCTTT. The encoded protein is CASSHGSGGAFF.